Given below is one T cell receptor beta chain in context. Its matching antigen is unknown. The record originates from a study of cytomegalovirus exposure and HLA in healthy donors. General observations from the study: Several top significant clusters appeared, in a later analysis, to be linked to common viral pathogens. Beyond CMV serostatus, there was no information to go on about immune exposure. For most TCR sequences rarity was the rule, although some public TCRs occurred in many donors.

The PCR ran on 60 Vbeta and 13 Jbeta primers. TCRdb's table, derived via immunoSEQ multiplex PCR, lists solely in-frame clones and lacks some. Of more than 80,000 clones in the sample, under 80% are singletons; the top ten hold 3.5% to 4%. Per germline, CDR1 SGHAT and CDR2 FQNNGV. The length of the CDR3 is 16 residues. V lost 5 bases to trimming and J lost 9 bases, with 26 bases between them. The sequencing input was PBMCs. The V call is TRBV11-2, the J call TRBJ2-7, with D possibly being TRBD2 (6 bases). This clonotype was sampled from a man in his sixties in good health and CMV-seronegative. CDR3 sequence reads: CASSRKISGTQDRQYF. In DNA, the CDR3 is TGTGCCAGCAGCCGAAAGATAAGTGGGACTCAGGATCGGCAGTACTTC.